Each of the 21 T cell receptor beta chains below was sequenced from the same sample in a study of blood T cell repertoires in COVID-19. Profiling relied on immunoSEQ multiplex PCR, and the TCRdb table lists in-frame clones only, not all of them. In the table there are some 82,000 clones, 81% of which are singletons. Material for sequencing was peripheral blood. Every receptor here comes from a man older than 75 with acute or convalescent COVID-19.

This clone was counted only a few times. The CDR3 DNA is TGCAGCGTTGTAGGAAGCGGGAGCTCCTACAATGAGCAGTTCTTC. It is translated as CSVVGSGSSYNEQFF. The chain recombines TRBV29-1 with TRBJ2-1; 8 bases align to TRBD2. The CDR3 is 15 amino acids. Germline V gene data show CDR1 as SQVTM and CDR2 as ANQGSEA. The V and J ends lost 4 bases and 0 bases, in that order; junction bases with no gene match: 5.

This clone was recorded once. The chain employs TRBV28 and TRBJ2-1; 9 bases are shared with TRBD1. Losses at the gene ends were 6 bases for V and 9 bases for J; bases not matched to a gene: 9. Per germline, CDR1 MDHEN and CDR2 SYDVKM. The CDR3 runs to 14 residues. The CDR3 coding sequence is TGTGCCAGCAGGACAGGGGGAGGAAAGGGTGAGCAGTTCTTC. Its translation is CASRTGGGKGEQFF.

The genes are TRBV28 and TRBJ1-6; D may be TRBD1 (5 bases). With 2 bases removed from V and 7 bases from J, the gap between germline ends came to 12 bases. This CDR3 has 15 residues. Germline V lookup: CDR1 MDHEN, CDR2 SYDVKM. The CDR3 DNA is TGTGCCAGCAGTTTACGGTCAGGGTTCAATTCACCCCTCCACTTT. It codes for CASSLRSGFNSPLHF.

This rearrangement joins TRBV27 to TRBJ2-4; 11 bases fit TRBD2. Germline V gene sequence: CDR1 MNHEY, CDR2 SMNVEV (reference sequence). The CDR3 has 14 residues. Unmatched junction bases numbered 1, after V lost 0 bases and J lost 9 bases. CDR3 DNA sequence: TGTGCCAGCAGTTTATCGACTAGCGGGGCCATTCAGTACTTC. This translates into CASSLSTSGAIQYF.

V is TRBV28 and J is TRBJ1-2; no reliable D call. Germline assignment: CDR1 MDHEN and CDR2 SYDVKM. This CDR3 has 12 amino acids. Trimming shortened V by 6 bases and J by 8 bases, and 13 bases separated the two germline ends. The CDR3 protein is CASRHRQIGYTF. The CDR3 DNA reads as TGTGCCAGCAGACACAGACAAATCGGCTACACCTTC.

The V and J genes are TRBV6-5 and TRBJ1-5; 10 bases match TRBD1. The CDR3 consists of 15 residues. Germline CDR1 reads MNHEY; CDR2 reads SVGAGI. Trimming took 10 bases from V and 4 from J; bases not matched to a gene: 10. The CDR3 DNA reads as TGTGCCACCCAGACAGGGGGCGCGGGGAATCAGCCCCAGCATTTT. Its protein product is CATQTGGAGNQPQHF.

This clone was recorded a few times. The V call is TRBV5-1, the J call TRBJ1-2; the match to TRBD1 covers 7 bases. Per the germline V gene, CDR1 is SGHRS and CDR2 is YFSETQ. With V trimmed by 1 base and J by 9 bases, 6 bases remained unmatched. This CDR3 is 13 amino acids long. The CDR3 sequence: CASSLKKGGSYTF. DNA for the CDR3: TGCGCCAGCAGCTTGAAGAAAGGGGGCAGCTACACCTTC.

The J gene is TRBJ2-5, the V gene TRBV5-1, with a possible D match to TRBD1 (5 bases). From germline, CDR1 is SGHRS and CDR2 YFSETQ. The CDR3 covers 14 residues. V lost 1 base and J 2 bases, leaving 9 bases between the germline ends. The CDR3 reads CASSLLPGQETQYF. CDR3 in DNA: TGCGCCAGCAGCTTGTTACCAGGGCAAGAGACCCAGTACTTC. Based on the CDR3 plus reference TRBV5-1 and TRBJ2-5, the full variable domain is KAGVTQTPRYLIKTRGQQVTLSCSPISGHRSVSWYQQTPGQGLQFLFEYFSETQRNKGNFPGRFSGRQFSNSRSEMNVSTLELGDSALYLCASSLLPGQETQYFGPGTRLLVL.

This chain connects TRBV30 to TRBJ1-6; D unclear. Trimming left V 1 base short and J 7 bases short, with 17 bases between. There are 16 residues in the CDR3. The germline CDR1 and CDR2 sequences are GTSNPN and SVGIG (reference sequence). The CDR3 is CAWSGLMAGGNSPLHF. In DNA, the CDR3 is TGTGCCTGGAGTGGTCTTATGGCGGGCGGGAATTCACCCCTCCACTTT.

The V call is TRBV5-1, the J call TRBJ1-5; D unclear. V was trimmed by 4 bases and J by 4 bases, leaving 12 bases between them. Looked up from germline, CDR1 is SGHRS and CDR2 is YFSETQ. CDR3 length equals 14 residues. CDR3 sequence: CASSTGRENQPQHF. CDR3 sequence (DNA): TGCGCCAGCAGCACCGGACGGGAGAATCAGCCCCAGCATTTT.

This clone has more than one count but fewer than ten. The chain has TRBV28 and TRBJ1-4, with 10 bases that match TRBD1. CDR1 and CDR2 from the germline V gene are MDHEN and SYDVKM. V lost 1 base, J lost 6 bases, and 2 bases stayed unmatched. The CDR3 is 15 residues long. The CDR3 nucleotides are TGTGCCAGCAGTTTATCCGGGACAGGGGATGAAAAACTGTTTTTT. The encoded protein is CASSLSGTGDEKLFF.

A few counts support this clone. The DNA for the CDR3 is TGTGCCAGCAAATTGGACAGCTCTGGGGCCAACGTCCTGACTTTC. Translation: CASKLDSSGANVLTF. V and J are TRBV2 and TRBJ2-6, with D maybe TRBD1 (6 bases). Germline V gene data show CDR1 as SNHLY and CDR2 as FYNNEI. V was cut by 7 bases and J by 0 bases, with 10 bases left in between. This CDR3 spans 15 amino acids.

This chain joins TRBV6-5 and TRBJ1-1; TRBD1 aligns across 9 bases. After removal of 3 bases from V and 11 bases from J, the junction contained 13 bases not matched to a gene. Germline V CDR1 and CDR2: MNHEY, SVGAGI. There are 15 residues in the CDR3. The CDR3, as DNA: TGTGCCAGCAGTTATCGTCAGGGACAGGGAGGGAGGGCTTTCTTT. It translates to CASSYRQGQGGRAFF.

The rearrangement links TRBV6-5 to TRBJ1-3; D possibly corresponds to TRBD1 (5 bases). Trimming pared 0 bases from V and 1 base from J, leaving 7 bases between. The CDR3 has 15 residues. Germline values: CDR1 MNHEY, CDR2 SVGAGI. The CDR3 coding sequence is TGTGCCAGCAGTTACTCACAGGAATCTGGAAACACCATATATTTT. This encodes CASSYSQESGNTIYF.

This rearrangement joins TRBV19 to TRBJ1-1; 8 bases align to TRBD1. With 7 bases clipped from V and 7 bases from J, the junction kept 11 bases outside the gene matches. Per the germline V gene, CDR1 is LNHDA and CDR2 is SQIVND (reference sequence). The CDR3 is 14 amino acids. CDR3 nucleotide sequence: TGTGCCAGTAATCTGAACAGGGGGAAGAGTGAAGCTTTCTTT. Its translation: CASNLNRGKSEAFF.

This clone was seen more than once but under ten times. The genes are TRBV9 and TRBJ1-5; the D gene is possibly TRBD1 (5 bases). The CDR3 has 15 amino acids. Germline V gene sequence: CDR1 SGDLS, CDR2 YYNGEE. The V end lost 0 bases, the J end lost 2 bases, and 9 bases lay between the germline ends. CDR3 residues: CASSVGGEGNQPQHF. CDR3 nucleotides: TGTGCCAGCAGCGTAGGAGGGGAGGGCAATCAGCCCCAGCATTTT. Complete variable domain (other parts from reference TRBV9 and TRBJ1-5): DSGVTQTPKHLITATGQRVTLRCSPRSGDLSVYWYQQSLDQGLQFLIQYYNGEERAKGNILERFSAQQFPDLHSELNLSSLELGDSALYFCASSVGGEGNQPQHFGDGTRLSIL.

As DNA, the CDR3 is TGTGCCAGCAGCTCGGCTAAAAGGACAGGGCTGGAGGGTGAGCAGTTCTTC. It encodes CASSSAKRTGLEGEQFF. The rearrangement joins TRBV7-9 to TRBJ2-1, with 8 bases that match TRBD1. J gave up 9 bases and V 4 bases, and 17 bases lay outside the gene matches. The CDR3 is 17 residues long. CDR1 and CDR2 from the germline V gene are SEHNR and FQNEAQ (reference sequence).

The table lists this clone with many counts. The chain couples TRBV18 to TRBJ2-2; D is perhaps TRBD1 (5 bases). Looked up from germline, CDR1 is KGHSH and CDR2 is LQKENI. Trimming removed 2 bases at V and 4 bases at J, with 14 bases between. The CDR3 is 16 residues long. The CDR3 nucleotides are TGTGCCAGCTCACCAGCAGGACAAGGTTCCACCGGGGAGCTGTTTTTT. This codes for CASSPAGQGSTGELFF. The whole variable domain, filled in from reference TRBV18 and TRBJ2-2, reads NAGVMQNPRHLVRRRGQEARLRCSPMKGHSHVYWYRQLPEEGLKFMVYLQKENIIDESGMPKERFSAEFPKEGPSILRIQQVVRGDSAAYFCASSPAGQGSTGELFFGEGSRLTVL.

V gene TRBV7-9 combines with J gene TRBJ1-4, with 8 bases fitting TRBD1. Looked up from germline, CDR1 is SEHNR and CDR2 is FQNEAQ (reference sequence). The CDR3 length is 16 residues. With 5 bases clipped from V and 3 bases from J, the junction kept 8 bases outside the gene matches. Here the CDR3 reads CASSPEDRVANEKLFF. CDR3 DNA sequence: TGTGCCAGCAGCCCAGAGGACAGGGTTGCTAATGAAAAACTGTTTTTT.

This chain joins TRBV6-5 and TRBJ1-1; 9 bases are a match to TRBD1. This CDR3 has 15 residues. Germline V gene lookup returns CDR1 MNHEY and CDR2 SVGAGI. Losses at the gene ends were 2 bases for V and 0 bases for J; bases not matched to a gene: 1. CDR3: CASSYDRGVNTEAFF. The CDR3 coding sequence is TGTGCCAGCAGTTACGACAGGGGGGTGAACACTGAAGCTTTCTTT.

The chain employs TRBV28 and TRBJ1-2; 8 nucleotides line up with TRBD1. The junction had 5 bases not matched to a gene; V was cut back by 7 bases and J by 4 bases. CDR1 is MDHEN and CDR2 is SYDVKM in the germline V gene. The CDR3 contains 13 residues. The CDR3 DNA follows: TGTGCCAGCATTCTCACAGGGGGCTATGGCTACACCTTC. Its protein product is CASILTGGYGYTF.